This T cell receptor beta chain was documented in a study of blood T cell repertoires in COVID-19 (dated by TCRdb to 2020 to 2022). At the level of the whole study: Samples from collaborators originated in the United States, Italy and Spain and spanned both the acute and convalescent phases of COVID-19. The prospective study material was composed of cDNA or gDNA derived from T cells, B-cell-depleted T cells, or PBMCs. Subjects who had been exposed to COVID-19, were actively infected with it, or had recovered from it provided the deeply sampled blood TCRbeta repertoires that made up the dataset. The repertoires were released in a freely available public database meant as a resource for research on the immune response to SARS-CoV-2. Samples came from the ongoing ImmuneRACE study (first 160 participants) plus 1,254 subjects from 6 global collaborators. Sample metadata almost always included a de-identified subject ID, COVID-19 status, age in years and sex. Where HLA class I and class II types were available, the types were taken from metadata supplied by the sample provider, not from assay-based typing.

Collaborating institutions collected whole blood in K2EDTA tubes following their own protocols. For TCRbeta analysis, collaborator samples were shipped as frozen whole blood, as isolated PBMCs, or as DNA extracted from either sample type. The immunoSEQ Assay, a bias-controlled multiplex PCR, was used to amplify TCRbeta CDR3 regions from genomic DNA. In the paper's pipeline: The number of nucleated cells in each sample was estimated by amplification of reference gene primers within the assay. Sequence reads were collapsed and filtered to measure the absolute abundance of every unique TCRbeta CDR3 rearrangement. For each sample, productive Simpson clonality was calculated as the square root of Simpson's diversity index across productive rearrangements. Here the immuneACCESS table is served through TCRdb, limited to in-frame sequences with V and J called. Missing clones are a known gap in these copies; in checked studies unresolved V genes cover under half, and the rest lacks a known reason. The V and J calls and clone size come from that table; D and trimming were worked out from the DNA. This sample lists some 78,000 clones; roughly 88% were detected once. The ten largest account for roughly 30% of the sample.

Remarks on this clone: Its antigen is still unknown. Base qualities are not provided; no much larger clone lies one nucleotide away.

Broad study findings and their caveats: Clinical and demographic metadata were provided uncurated, with the amount varying by source and participant.

The receptor was derived from a man over 45 with active or convalescent COVID-19. What was sequenced was peripheral blood.

The DNA sequence reads TGTGCCATCAGTGTAAAGGGTGGAGGTTACGAGCAGTACTTC. Translation gives CAISVKGGGYEQYF. This sequence uses TRBV10-3 and TRBJ2-7; 5 matching bases give a weak D call of TRBD2. Taken from the germline V gene, the CDR1 and CDR2 loops are ENHRY and SYGVKD. Deletion took 4 bases off V and 4 bases off J, with a span of 14 bases between the germline ends. The CDR3 sequence holds 14 residues, the cysteine and phenylalanine included. The only DNA kept is the CDR3, 42 bases in frame from the first base.